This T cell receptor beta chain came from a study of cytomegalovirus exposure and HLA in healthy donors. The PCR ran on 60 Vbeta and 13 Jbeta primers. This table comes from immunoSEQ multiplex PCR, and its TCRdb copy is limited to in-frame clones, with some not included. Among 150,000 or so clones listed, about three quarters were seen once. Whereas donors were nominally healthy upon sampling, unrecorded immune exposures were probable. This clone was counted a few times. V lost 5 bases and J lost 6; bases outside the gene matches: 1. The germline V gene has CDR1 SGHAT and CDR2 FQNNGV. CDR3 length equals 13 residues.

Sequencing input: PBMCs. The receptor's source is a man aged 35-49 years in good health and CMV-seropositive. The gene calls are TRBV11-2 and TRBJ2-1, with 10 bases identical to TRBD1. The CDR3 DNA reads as TGTGCCAGCAGCCGGGACAGGGGCAATGAGCAGTTCTTC. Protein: CASSRDRGNEQFF. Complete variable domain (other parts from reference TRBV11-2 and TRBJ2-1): EAGVAQSPRYKIIEKRQSVAFWCNPISGHATLYWYQQILGQGPKLLIQFQNNGVVDDSQLPKDRFSAERLKGVDSTLKIQPAKLEDSAVYLCASSRDRGNEQFFGPGTRLTVL.